This TCR beta chain was obtained from a study of blood T cells in healthy people across ages. V gave up 1 base and J gave up 2 bases, with 9 bases separating them. The CDR3 consists of 15 residues. It was with a sample-barcoded 5' primer and a J-beta primer mix that a second PCR of roughly 6 to 12 cycles was run. A template-switch adaptor that had 12 random nucleotides put a tag on each cDNA molecule. Sequencing of every sample gave 2.5 million or more CDR3-containing paired-end reads. TCRdb fed the 5' RACE reads into MiXCR, producing one record per CDR3 protein. The sample has roughly 570,000 distinct CDR3 sequences, approximately 30% seen once.

This chain uses TRBV12-3 or TRBV12-4 with TRBJ1-5; D is perhaps TRBD1 (6 bases). The sequenced material came from blood. This receptor was taken from an older woman in good health. Here the CDR3 DNA reads TGTGCCAGCAGTTTAGATAGGGGGGGCAATCAGCCCCAGCATTTT. Its protein product is CASSLDRGGNQPQHF.